This T cell receptor beta chain came from a study of response to subunit inactivated influenza vaccine. General study points: Few new T cells, the authors suggested, are recruited by each seasonal influenza vaccination.

TCRdb reprocessed the RT-PCR reads via MiXCR and lists one record per CDR3 protein. In the table there are about 780,000 distinct CDR3 sequences, around 18% of which are singletons. This clonotype has more than one count but fewer than ten. What it recognizes is unknown. The germline V gene encodes CDR1 DFQATT and CDR2 SNEGSKA (reference sequence). The CDR3 loop spans 14 amino acids. The germline V and J ends were trimmed by 6 bases and 0 bases, with 15 bases remaining between them. This chain links TRBV20-1 with TRBJ2-7; a weak D match, TRBD2 (6 bases). This clonotype originated in a man aged 50-60 years who received an inactivated influenza vaccine. Source: PBMCs from blood, taken less than 6 days after vaccination. CDR3 amino acids: CSATHSDYSYEQYF. As DNA, the CDR3 is TGCAGTGCGACCCACTCGGACTACTCCTACGAGCAGTACTTC.